This T cell receptor beta chain was recorded in a study of blood T cell repertoires in COVID-19. As handled by the study authors: Using reference gene primer amplification, nucleated cell counts were estimated. Using immunoSEQ multiplex PCR, the repertoire was profiled, and TCRdb retains in-frame clones only, with some absent. The V and J calls and the clone size are those of that table, but D and trimming were determined from the DNA. This table has about 180,000 clones, around 85% appearing once. CDR1 is MDHEN and CDR2 is SYDVKM in the germline V gene. The V end was cut by 8 bases, the J end by 0 bases, with 8 bases between. The CDR3 totals 13 residues. This clone was picked up many times.

Sequencing was performed on peripheral blood. This TCR was recovered from a person aged 65 to 85 with COVID-19, enrolled during active disease. This rearrangement joins TRBV28 to TRBJ2-1, with D perhaps matching TRBD2 (6 bases). The CDR3: CASRESSYNEQFF. The DNA for the CDR3 is TGTGCCAGCCGGGAGAGCTCCTACAATGAGCAGTTCTTC.